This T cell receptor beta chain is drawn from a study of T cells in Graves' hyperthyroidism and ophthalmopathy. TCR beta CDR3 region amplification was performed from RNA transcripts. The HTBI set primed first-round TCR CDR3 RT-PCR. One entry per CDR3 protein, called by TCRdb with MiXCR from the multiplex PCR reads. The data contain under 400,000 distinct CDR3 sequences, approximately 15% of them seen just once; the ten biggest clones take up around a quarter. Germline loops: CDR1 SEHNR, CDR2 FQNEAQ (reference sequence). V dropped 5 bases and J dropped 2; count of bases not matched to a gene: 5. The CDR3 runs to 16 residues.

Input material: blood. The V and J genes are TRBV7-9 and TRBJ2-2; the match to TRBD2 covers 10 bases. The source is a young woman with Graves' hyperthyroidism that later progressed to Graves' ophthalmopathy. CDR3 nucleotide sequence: TGTGCCAGCAGCACCAGGACTAGCGGAAACACCGGGGAGCTGTTTTTT. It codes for CASSTRTSGNTGELFF.